This T cell receptor beta chain derives from a study of T cells after yellow fever vaccination. Study outcomes and limitations: Although most clonotypes did not, a small share appeared in both CD4 and CD8 compartments. FACS-sorted repertoires might harbor abundant contaminating clonotypes from the bulk population.

UMIs and a universal primer site were added when TCR cDNA was made by 5'RACE template switching. TCRdb ran MiXCR on the 5' RACE reads and lists one entry per CDR3 protein. The repertoire consists of some 420,000 distinct CDR3 sequences, with around 20% occurring once and the leading ten covering 15% to 20%. Concerning this clonotype: Its antigen is still unknown.

Deletions cut 3 bases from V and 4 bases from J, with 13 bases between. There are 14 residues in the CDR3. CDR1 is LNHNV, CDR2 YYDKDF, per germline (reference sequence). The genes are TRBV15 and TRBJ2-7; either TRBD1 or TRBD2 may supply D (5 bases each). Material: PBMCs, obtained before the yellow fever booster vaccination. The TCR was taken from a man aged 18 to 30 who received the YFV17D yellow fever vaccine. In DNA, the CDR3 is TGTGCCACCAGCAGGCCGGGACGGTTGTACGAGCAGTACTTC. Its protein is CATSRPGRLYEQYF.